A single sample gave rise to the 19 T cell receptor beta chains below, sequenced in a study of cytomegalovirus exposure and HLA in healthy donors. In the PCR, 60 Vbeta and 13 Jbeta primers were used. The table came from immunoSEQ multiplex PCR; TCRdb's copy has only in-frame clones and leaves some out. The profile shows a few hundred thousand clones, approximately 80% of them singletons. Input material: PBMCs. These TCRs come from a woman aged 55-75 years in good health and CMV-seropositive.

The CDR3 region has the DNA TGTGCCAGCAGGAGACAGGGGATGAGGGCATACGGCAATCAGCCCCAGCATTTT. It encodes CASRRQGMRAYGNQPQHF. The chain uses TRBV2 and TRBJ1-5; TRBD1 matches 8 bases. After removal of 6 bases from V and 2 bases from J, the junction contained 15 bases not matched to a gene. The CDR3 covers 18 residues. Germline CDR1 and CDR2: SNHLY and FYNNEI.

This chain joins TRBV5-6 and TRBJ2-5; TRBD2 might be the D (7 bases). Trimming left V 0 bases short and J 4 bases short, with 16 bases between. Germline V gives CDR1 SGHDT, CDR2 YYEEEE. The CDR3 consists of 16 residues. This chain's CDR3 is CASSLDGGHVRETQYF. CDR3 coding DNA: TGTGCCAGCAGCTTGGACGGGGGGCACGTGCGAGAGACCCAGTACTTC. The variable domain in full, with the rest retrieved from reference TRBV5-6 and TRBJ2-5, is DAGVTQSPTHLIKTRGQQVTLRCSPKSGHDTVSWYQQALGQGPQFIFQYYEEEERQRGNFPDRFSGHQFPNYSSELNVNALLLGDSALYLCASSLDGGHVRETQYFGPGTRLLVL.

The chain uses TRBV5-1 and TRBJ1-1, with 9 bases matching TRBD1. V gave up 3 bases and J gave up 6 bases; unmatched junction bases: 9. The CDR3 sequence is 15 residues long. Germline CDR1 is SGHRS and CDR2 is YFSETQ. CDR3: CASSSKQGAGAEAFF. The CDR3 DNA follows: TGCGCCAGCAGCTCCAAACAGGGGGCTGGCGCTGAAGCTTTCTTT. Combining the CDR3 with reference TRBV5-1 and TRBJ1-1 gives the whole variable domain KAGVTQTPRYLIKTRGQQVTLSCSPISGHRSVSWYQQTPGQGLQFLFEYFSETQRNKGNFPGRFSGRQFSNSRSEMNVSTLELGDSALYLCASSSKQGAGAEAFFGQGTRLTVV.

This clone showed up just a few times. The V gene is TRBV11-2, the J gene TRBJ2-7; D is possibly TRBD2 (6 bases). V gave up 0 bases and J gave up 5 bases, with 20 bases separating them. This CDR3 contains 17 residues. Germline values: CDR1 SGHAT, CDR2 FQNNGV. The CDR3 sequence is CASSLDNFGRSRHEQYF. DNA for the CDR3: TGTGCCAGCAGCTTAGATAATTTCGGGAGATCCCGTCACGAGCAGTACTTC.

The rearrangement joins TRBV5-6 to TRBJ2-7; the match to TRBD2 covers 15 bases. V was clipped by 4 bases and J by 6 bases; unmatched bases: 2. Germline lookup yields CDR1 SGHDT and CDR2 YYEEEE. The length of the CDR3 is 14 residues. CDR3 DNA sequence: TGTGCCAGCAGCCGGGGACTAGCGGGAGGCGAGCAGTACTTC. It encodes CASSRGLAGGEQYF.

The chain recombines TRBV6-5 with TRBJ1-1; no clear D gene. Germline V gene sequence: CDR1 MNHEY, CDR2 SVGAGI. Trimming took 2 bases from V and 0 from J, leaving 7 bases between them. The CDR3 spans 14 residues. The CDR3 nucleotides are TGTGCCAGCAGTTACGGGCTTCTGAACACTGAAGCTTTCTTT. Its translation: CASSYGLLNTEAFF.

The chain uses TRBV7-2 and TRBJ2-5; a possible D gene is TRBD2 (6 bases). In germline, CDR1 is SGHTA, CDR2 FQGNSA. The V end lost 2 bases, the J end lost 4 bases, and 20 bases lay between the germline ends. The CDR3 contains 17 residues. This CDR3 is CASSLFNQAGPLETQYF. Here the CDR3 DNA reads TGTGCCAGCAGCTTATTCAATCAGGCGGGACCTTTAGAGACCCAGTACTTC.

This clone was observed a few times. The gene calls are TRBV4-1 and TRBJ2-1; 8 bases are shared with TRBD2. CDR1 and CDR2 (germline): MGHRA, YSYEKL. The junction had 10 bases not matched to a gene; V was cut back by 3 bases and J by 9 bases. The CDR3 covers 15 residues. CDR3 coding DNA: TGCGCCAGCAGCCATTTTAGCGGGGCGGGGACTGAGCAGTTCTTC. Residues: CASSHFSGAGTEQFF.

This sequence joins TRBV5-1 and TRBJ2-5; 8 bases line up with TRBD2. CDR1 is SGHRS and CDR2 is YFSETQ in the germline V gene. The junction had 6 bases not matched to a gene; V was cut back by 0 bases and J by 2 bases. CDR3 size: 16 residues. The CDR3 DNA reads as TGCGCCAGCAGCTTGGGAATAGCGGGATTTCAAGAGACCCAGTACTTC. It codes for CASSLGIAGFQETQYF. Looking up the rest from reference TRBV5-1 and TRBJ2-5 gives the full variable domain: KAGVTQTPRYLIKTRGQQVTLSCSPISGHRSVSWYQQTPGQGLQFLFEYFSETQRNKGNFPGRFSGRQFSNSRSEMNVSTLELGDSALYLCASSLGIAGFQETQYFGPGTRLLVL.

The chain is built from TRBV4-1 and TRBJ2-7, with 8 bases fitting TRBD2. Germline loops: CDR1 MGHRA, CDR2 YSYEKL. V shed 6 bases, J shed 4 bases, and the junction held 11 bases outside the gene matches. The CDR3 totals 15 residues. The CDR3 sequence: CASSLELAVLYEQYF. The CDR3 nucleotides read TGCGCCAGCAGTCTAGAACTAGCGGTTCTTTACGAGCAGTACTTC.

In nucleotides, the CDR3 is TGCGCCAGCAGCTTTCGGACAGGGCGGCATGACTATGGCTACACCTTC. Its protein is CASSFRTGRHDYGYTF. The V call is TRBV5-1, the J call TRBJ1-2; TRBD1 agrees at 8 bases. After removal of 2 bases from V and 3 bases from J, the junction contained 9 bases not matched to a gene. This CDR3 is built from 16 residues. Germline V CDR1 and CDR2: SGHRS, YFSETQ.

The V gene is TRBV6-1, the J gene TRBJ2-3; 10 nucleotides match TRBD2. Germline values: CDR1 MNHNS, CDR2 SASEGT. V was clipped by 0 bases and J by 3 bases; unmatched bases: 6. The CDR3 spans 17 residues. CDR3 sequence: CASSEAGSGRGTDTQYF. CDR3 DNA sequence: TGTGCCAGCAGTGAAGCGGGGAGCGGGAGGGGGACAGATACGCAGTATTTT.

In its sample, this clone was seen a few times. The J gene is TRBJ1-1, the V gene TRBV15; D not resolved. Deletions cut 4 bases from V and 10 bases from J, with 10 bases between. The CDR3 sequence is 11 residues long. Germline loops: CDR1 LNHNV, CDR2 YYDKDF (reference sequence). CDR3 region: CATSIAGSAFF. CDR3 nucleotide sequence: TGTGCCACCAGCATAGCGGGTTCAGCTTTCTTT. The entire variable domain, with the rest obtained from reference TRBV15 and TRBJ1-1, is as follows: DAMVIQNPRYQVTQFGKPVTLSCSQTLNHNVMYWYQQKSSQAPKLLFHYYDKDFNNEADTPDNFQSRRPNTSFCFLDIRSPGLGDTAMYLCATSIAGSAFFGQGTRLTVV.

The J gene is TRBJ2-2, the V gene TRBV6-6; no firm D call. Trimming stripped 8 bases from V and 7 bases from J, with 11 bases between. This CDR3 has 12 amino acids. Germline CDR1 is MNHNY and CDR2 is SVGAGI (reference sequence). The CDR3 here is CASSVSHGELFF. The CDR3 region has the DNA TGTGCCAGCTCAGTCTCACACGGGGAGCTGTTTTTT.

The CDR3 is CASRGPTRRTQYF. CDR3 bases: TGTGCCAGCAGGGGGCCCACCCGACGGACCCAGTACTTC. The chain couples TRBV7-2 to TRBJ2-5; maybe TRBD1 (5 bases). The CDR3 is 13 amino acids. V lost 6 bases, J lost 7 bases, and 15 bases lay in between. The germline V gene has CDR1 SGHTA and CDR2 FQGNSA.

The V gene is TRBV10-3, the J gene TRBJ2-7, with D possibly being TRBD1 (8 bases). In germline, CDR1 is ENHRY, CDR2 SYGVKD. There are 16 residues in the CDR3. V was shortened by 2 bases and J by 3 bases, with 17 bases between the two germline ends. The CDR3 is CAISEPLTGEGYEQYF. CDR3 coding DNA: TGTGCCATCAGTGAGCCCCTGACAGGGGAGGGCTACGAGCAGTACTTC.

This clone came up a few times. The chain links TRBV5-6 to TRBJ2-5; unclear D gene. V was trimmed by 3 bases and J by 5 bases, leaving 8 bases between them. The germline V gene has CDR1 SGHDT and CDR2 YYEEEE. The CDR3 runs to 12 residues. The CDR3: CASSSIRETQYF. The CDR3 nucleotides read TGTGCCAGCAGCTCCATCCGGGAGACCCAGTACTTC.

The chain uses TRBV5-6 and TRBJ2-2; D might be TRBD1 (6 bases). Per the germline V gene, CDR1 is SGHDT and CDR2 is YYEEEE. V lost 5 bases and J 7 bases, leaving 12 bases between the germline ends. This CDR3 is 13 amino acids long. Here the CDR3 reads CASRFLGGGELFF. As DNA, the CDR3 is TGTGCCAGCAGATTCCTAGGGGGCGGGGAGCTGTTTTTT.

The CDR3 is CATDRKNQPQHF. The CDR3 nucleotides are TGTGCCACGGACAGGAAGAATCAGCCCCAGCATTTT. The genes are TRBV6-1 and TRBJ1-5, with 7 bases fitting TRBD1. CDR3 length: 12 residues. J lost 4 bases, V lost 10 bases, and 4 bases had no gene match. Germline V gene data show CDR1 as MNHNS and CDR2 as SASEGT.